Below, 24 T cell receptor beta chains from the same sample are listed, as sequenced in a study of T cells in tuberculosis. After thawing and overnight rest, PBMC were stained with GMM-loaded CD1B tetramer, viability dye and anti-CD3 for sorting. CD1B tetramers were loaded with Rhodococcus equi-derived C32 glucose monomycolate. Data came from immunoSEQ multiplex PCR; TCRdb stores just in-frame clones and leaves some out. The sample holds approximately 88,000 clones; just over 90% are singletons and the top ten take under 2.5%. The sequencing sample was made of CD1b-GMM tetramer-negative cells sorted from PBMCs. These receptor sequences come from an adult woman with latent tuberculosis.

This clone was seen more than once but under ten times. The chain recombines TRBV19 with TRBJ1-5; 7 bases fit TRBD1. V shed 3 bases and J 6 bases; nucleotides not matched to a gene: 5. This CDR3 contains 14 residues. CDR1 is LNHDA, CDR2 SQIVND, per germline (reference sequence). The CDR3 DNA is TGTGCCAGTAGTATGCTACAGGGGCCTCAGCCCCAGCATTTT. Translation gives CASSMLQGPQPQHF.

The chain couples TRBV5-4 to TRBJ1-2; maybe TRBD1 (5 bases). The CDR3 length is 14 residues. Germline CDR1 reads SGHNT; CDR2 reads YYREEE (reference sequence). V was trimmed by 0 bases and J by 7 bases, leaving 13 bases between them. CDR3 region: CASSLEGIAGGYTF. The DNA for the CDR3 is TGTGCCAGCAGCTTGGAGGGGATCGCAGGTGGCTACACCTTC.

The CDR3 DNA reads as TGCGCCAGCAGCTTGGACAGGACGATGGGCAAAGAAGCTTTCTTT. This encodes CASSLDRTMGKEAFF. The gene calls are TRBV5-1 and TRBJ1-1; perhaps TRBD1 as D (5 bases). CDR1 and CDR2 from the germline V gene are SGHRS and YFSETQ. Between the trimmed V and J ends, which lost 0 bases and 8 bases, there was a span of 17 bases. The CDR3 runs 15 residues.

The V call is TRBV11-2, the J call TRBJ2-3, with 12 bases identical to TRBD1. The germline V gene has CDR1 SGHAT and CDR2 FQNNGV. The CDR3 loop spans 16 amino acids. V lost 3 bases, J lost 10 bases, and 11 bases stayed unmatched. CDR3 loop: CASSFSGQGAQVAQYF. In DNA form, the CDR3 reads TGTGCCAGCAGCTTCTCGGGACAGGGGGCTCAGGTCGCGCAGTATTTT. Variable domain in full (rest from reference TRBV11-2 and TRBJ2-3): EAGVAQSPRYKIIEKRQSVAFWCNPISGHATLYWYQQILGQGPKLLIQFQNNGVVDDSQLPKDRFSAERLKGVDSTLKIQPAKLEDSAVYLCASSFSGQGAQVAQYFGPGTRLTVL.

The V gene is TRBV18, the J gene TRBJ2-7, with 7 bases identical to TRBD1. The trim removed 3 bases at V and 0 bases at J, leaving 2 bases unmatched. CDR1 and CDR2 from the germline V gene are KGHSH and LQKENI. The CDR3 is 14 amino acids. CDR3 coding DNA: TGTGCCAGCTCACCTCGGGACAGCTCCTACGAGCAGTACGTC. This gives the protein CASSPRDSSYEQYV.

This chain uses TRBV10-3 with TRBJ1-6, with D possibly matching TRBD1 (6 bases). Per germline, CDR1 ENHRY and CDR2 SYGVKD. CDR3 length: 14 amino acids. With 6 bases removed from V and 7 bases from J, the gap between germline ends came to 13 bases. The chain's CDR3 is CAIRRDIGNSPLHF. The CDR3 DNA reads as TGTGCCATCAGAAGGGACATAGGGAATTCACCCCTCCACTTT.

The chain is built from TRBV6-5 and TRBJ2-7, with D possibly being TRBD2 (6 bases). The CDR3 spans 12 residues. V shed 8 bases and J shed 0 bases, with 8 bases lying between them. Per germline, CDR1 MNHEY and CDR2 SVGAGI. The CDR3 loop is CASATSSYEQYF. The CDR3, as DNA: TGTGCCAGCGCGACTAGCTCCTACGAGCAGTACTTC.

In its sample, this clone was seen once. The chain is built from TRBV5-6 and TRBJ1-1; D is undetermined. Looked up from germline, CDR1 is SGHDT and CDR2 is YYEEEE. The V and J ends lost 1 base and 6 bases respectively, with 7 bases between them. The CDR3 consists of 12 residues. Here the CDR3 DNA reads TGTGCCAGCAGCTTGTTCAGCGCTGAAGCTTTCTTT. This translates into CASSLFSAEAFF.

This chain links TRBV6-6 with TRBJ2-3; 8 bases align to TRBD1. This CDR3 has 16 amino acids. Germline V gene sequence: CDR1 MNHNY, CDR2 SVGAGI (reference sequence). V dropped 6 bases and J dropped 1; count of bases not matched to a gene: 9. CDR3 nucleotide sequence: TGTGCCAGCAGGCCACCAGGGGGCATTGGCACAGATACGCAGTATTTT. This translates into CASRPPGGIGTDTQYF.

CDR3 protein: CASAVLAGNEQYV. The CDR3 DNA follows: TGCGCCAGCGCTGTGCTAGCGGGAAACGAGCAGTACGTC. The chain recombines TRBV10-2 with TRBJ2-7, with 9 nucleotides matching TRBD2. The CDR3 runs to 13 residues. V dropped 8 bases and J dropped 5; count of bases not matched to a gene: 7. Germline-derived CDR1 and CDR2 are WSHSY and SAAADI.

The CDR3 spells CASSPGQGNQPQHF. The CDR3 DNA sequence: TGTGCCAGCAGCCCGGGACAGGGGAATCAGCCCCAGCATTTT. V is TRBV27 and J is TRBJ1-5, with 10 positions matching TRBD1. Looked up from germline, CDR1 is MNHEY and CDR2 is SMNVEV (reference sequence). V was clipped by 6 bases and J by 4 bases; unmatched bases: 3. The length of the CDR3 is 14 residues.

The chain uses TRBV27 and TRBJ2-5, with 8 bases matching TRBD2. This CDR3 region has 14 residues. The germline CDR1 and CDR2 sequences are MNHEY and SMNVEV (reference sequence). The trim removed 0 bases at V and 11 bases at J, leaving 8 bases unmatched. This chain's CDR3 is CASSLSPERGKQYF. DNA for the CDR3: TGTGCCAGCAGTTTATCCCCGGAGCGGGGGAAGCAGTACTTC.

This clone was recorded once. V gene TRBV5-5 combines with J gene TRBJ1-2, with 8 bases matching TRBD1. The CDR3 length is 15 residues. Trimming removed 1 base from V and 5 bases from J; junction bases left unmatched: 7. Germline values: CDR1 SGHKS, CDR2 YYEKEE (reference sequence). The CDR3 protein is CASSLRDDRGYGYTF. In DNA form, the CDR3 reads TGTGCCAGCAGCTTGCGGGACGACAGGGGATATGGCTACACCTTC. Full variable domain (remainder filled in from reference TRBV5-5 and TRBJ1-2): DAGVTQSPTHLIKTRGQQVTLRCSPISGHKSVSWYQQVLGQGPQFIFQYYEKEERGRGNFPDRFSARQFPNYSSELNVNALLLGDSALYLCASSLRDDRGYGYTFGSGTRLTVV.

The chain is built from TRBV11-2 and TRBJ2-5, with D possibly TRBD1 on 6 matching bases. Germline V lookup: CDR1 SGHAT, CDR2 FQNNGV. This CDR3 contains 13 residues. V gave up 5 bases and J gave up 2 bases, with 9 bases separating them. This chain's CDR3 is CASSKGQQETQYF. CDR3 DNA sequence: TGTGCCAGCAGCAAAGGACAGCAAGAGACCCAGTACTTC.

J is TRBJ2-7 and V is TRBV6-1; 9 nucleotides match TRBD1. There are 14 residues in the CDR3. V shed 10 bases, J shed 0 bases, and the junction held 7 bases outside the gene matches. Germline lookup yields CDR1 MNHNS and CDR2 SASEGT. CDR3 residues: CATRTGGPSYEQYF. The CDR3, as DNA: TGTGCCACCCGTACAGGGGGCCCCTCCTACGAGCAGTACTTC.

The CDR3 reads CASSLTRDRAGTEAFF. In nucleotides, the CDR3 is TGTGCCAGCAGCCTAACTAGGGACAGGGCGGGAACTGAAGCTTTCTTT. The chain joins TRBV4-2 to TRBJ1-1; 9 bases agree with TRBD1. Germline CDR1 reads LGHNA; CDR2 reads YNFKEQ. This CDR3 has 16 amino acids. The junction had 11 bases not matched to a gene; V was cut back by 4 bases and J by 5 bases.

This clone was seen just once. The chain combines TRBV12-5 with TRBJ2-7; no clear D. The CDR3 sequence is 16 residues long. The germline V gene encodes CDR1 LGHNT and CDR2 FRNRAP. The V gene lost 3 bases and the J gene lost 4 bases, with 19 bases spanning the gap. The CDR3 protein is CASGFSPRPENYEQYF. For the CDR3, the DNA is TGTGCTAGTGGTTTTAGTCCACGCCCGGAGAATTACGAGCAGTACTTC.

The gene calls are TRBV11-2 and TRBJ2-2, with TRBD2 as a possible D gene (5 bases). In germline, CDR1 is SGHAT, CDR2 FQNNGV. V lost 5 bases, J lost 7 bases, and 11 bases lay in between. The CDR3 extends over 13 amino acids. The CDR3 sequence is CASSTTGDGELFF. CDR3 nucleotide sequence: TGTGCCAGCAGCACGACCGGGGACGGGGAGCTGTTTTTT.

The chain couples TRBV4-3 to TRBJ2-6, with D possibly TRBD1 on 5 matching bases. The CDR3 contains 13 residues. Germline V gives CDR1 LGHNA, CDR2 YSLEER. Trimming removed 9 bases at V and 0 bases at J, with 6 bases between. The CDR3 DNA follows: TGCGCCAGTAGGGGCTCTGGGGCCAACGTCCTGACTTTC. Its translation: CASRGSGANVLTF.

This clone was detected once. The chain joins TRBV5-4 to TRBJ2-2; D unclear. The germline V gene has CDR1 SGHNT and CDR2 YYREEE (reference sequence). V gave up 0 bases and J gave up 0 bases, with 6 bases separating them. CDR3 length: 15 amino acids. CDR3 nucleotides: TGTGCCAGCAGCTTGGGACATTCGAACACCGGGGAGCTGTTTTTT. This gives the protein CASSLGHSNTGELFF.

The V call is TRBV5-4, the J call TRBJ2-2, with D uncertain. Germline values: CDR1 SGHNT, CDR2 YYREEE (reference sequence). Trimming removed 0 bases at V and 0 bases at J, with 9 bases between. CDR3 length: 16 amino acids. The CDR3 loop is CASSLDLPTNTGELFF. The CDR3 DNA sequence: TGTGCCAGCAGCTTGGACCTACCTACGAACACCGGGGAGCTGTTTTTT. Based on the CDR3 plus reference TRBV5-4 and TRBJ2-2, the full variable domain is ETGVTQSPTHLIKTRGQQVTLRCSSQSGHNTVSWYQQALGQGPQFIFQYYREEENGRGNFPPRFSGLQFPNYSSELNVNALELDDSALYLCASSLDLPTNTGELFFGEGSRLTVL.

The chain is built from TRBV5-4 and TRBJ1-1; D is undetermined. The CDR3 totals 17 residues. CDR1 is SGHNT, CDR2 YYREEE, per germline (reference sequence). Trimming pared 4 bases from V and 2 bases from J, leaving 21 bases between. For the CDR3, the DNA is TGTGCCAGCAGCCTGCCCGGCCGTAGGAGTGAAAACACTGAAGCTTTCTTT. Protein product: CASSLPGRRSENTEAFF. Filled out from reference TRBV5-4 and TRBJ1-1, the complete variable domain reads ETGVTQSPTHLIKTRGQQVTLRCSSQSGHNTVSWYQQALGQGPQFIFQYYREEENGRGNFPPRFSGLQFPNYSSELNVNALELDDSALYLCASSLPGRRSENTEAFFGQGTRLTVV.

This chain links TRBV7-9 with TRBJ1-1; D is possibly TRBD1 (5 bases). Germline lookup yields CDR1 SEHNR and CDR2 FQNEAQ (reference sequence). Trimming removed 5 bases at V and 4 bases at J, with 11 bases between. The CDR3 is 13 amino acids. The CDR3 here is CASSQGSFTEAFF. CDR3 sequence (DNA): TGTGCCAGCAGCCAGGGATCGTTCACTGAAGCTTTCTTT.

This clone was counted a few times. The gene calls are TRBV18 and TRBJ1-2; D might be TRBD1 (6 bases). With 6 bases removed from V and 4 bases from J, the gap between germline ends came to 15 bases. CDR3 length equals 14 residues. Looked up from germline, CDR1 is KGHSH and CDR2 is LQKENI. This CDR3 reads CASSWTDQGYGYTF. CDR3 DNA sequence: TGTGCCAGCTCCTGGACAGACCAAGGCTATGGCTACACCTTC.